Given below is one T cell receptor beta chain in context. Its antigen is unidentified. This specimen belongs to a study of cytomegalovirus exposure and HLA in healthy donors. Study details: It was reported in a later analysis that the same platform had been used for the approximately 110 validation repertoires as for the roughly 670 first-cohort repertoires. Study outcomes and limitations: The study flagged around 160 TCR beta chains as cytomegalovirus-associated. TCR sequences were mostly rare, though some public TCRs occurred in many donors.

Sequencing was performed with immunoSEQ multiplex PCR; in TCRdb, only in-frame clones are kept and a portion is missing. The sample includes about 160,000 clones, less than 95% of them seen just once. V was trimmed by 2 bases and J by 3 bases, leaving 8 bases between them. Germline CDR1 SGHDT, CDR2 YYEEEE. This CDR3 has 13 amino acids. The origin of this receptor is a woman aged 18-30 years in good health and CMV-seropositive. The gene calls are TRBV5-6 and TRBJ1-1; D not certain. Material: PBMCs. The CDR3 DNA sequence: TGTGCCAGCAGCTTTGAGGTCGACACTGAAGCTTTCTTT. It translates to CASSFEVDTEAFF.